Reported below is one T cell receptor beta chain. This record comes from a study of blood T cell repertoires in COVID-19. Background on the study: Italy, Spain and the United States were the sources of the convalescent and acute COVID-19 samples.

V was pared by 7 bases and J by 4 bases, with 13 bases between. The CDR3 loop spans 13 amino acids. CDR1 LNHDA and CDR2 SQIVND come from the germline V gene (reference sequence). Per the authors' pipeline: From reference gene primer amplification, estimates of nucleated cell counts were derived. The assay was immunoSEQ multiplex PCR, and TCRdb's table has in-frame clones only and misses some. The V and J calls and clone size were taken over from that table, and D and trimming were inferred from the DNA. The sample includes roughly 170,000 clones, around 79% seen only once; the top ten take 8.1%. Patients at the Seattle site were enrolled during active infection and followed longitudinally.

Material: peripheral blood. The rearrangement links TRBV19 to TRBJ1-1; no clear D gene. The source is a woman aged 55 to 70 with COVID-19, enrolled during active disease. This chain's CDR3 is CASNEGRGTEAFF. CDR3 DNA: TGTGCCAGTAATGAGGGCCGTGGCACTGAAGCTTTCTTT.